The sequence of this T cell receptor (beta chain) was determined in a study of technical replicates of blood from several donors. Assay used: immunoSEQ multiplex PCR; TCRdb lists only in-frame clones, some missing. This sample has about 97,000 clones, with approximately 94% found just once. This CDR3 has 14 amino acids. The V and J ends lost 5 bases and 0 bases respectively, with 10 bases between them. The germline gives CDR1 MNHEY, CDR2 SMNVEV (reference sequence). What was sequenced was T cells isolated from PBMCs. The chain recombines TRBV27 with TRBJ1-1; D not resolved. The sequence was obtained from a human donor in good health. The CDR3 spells CASSPYMVNTEAFF. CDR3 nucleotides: TGTGCCAGCAGTCCATACATGGTGAACACTGAAGCTTTCTTT.